The 5 T cell receptor beta chains presented below share a single source sample, sequenced in a study of blood T cell repertoires in COVID-19. Sequencing used immunoSEQ multiplex PCR; TCRdb keeps in-frame clones, though not all of them. The sample contains roughly 190,000 clones, approximately 81% of which appear only once. Sequenced input: peripheral blood. The source of these receptors is a human donor in a cohort sampled during active COVID-19.

The V gene is TRBV30, the J gene TRBJ2-1; 12 nucleotides line up with TRBD2. The CDR3 consists of 15 residues. Germline-derived CDR1 and CDR2 are GTSNPN and SVGIG (reference sequence). V shed 4 bases, J shed 4 bases, and the junction held 5 bases outside the gene matches. The CDR3 nucleotides read TGTGCCTGGACCCGGACTAGCGGGATGTACAATGAGCAGTTCTTC. Protein sequence: CAWTRTSGMYNEQFF.

The chain has TRBV19 and TRBJ1-4; possible D gene TRBD1, 5 bases. In germline, CDR1 is LNHDA, CDR2 SQIVND (reference sequence). This CDR3 has 14 residues. The V end was cut by 7 bases, the J end by 0 bases, with 9 bases between. CDR3 nucleotide sequence: TGTGCCAGTAAAAAACAGGCAACTAATGAAAAACTGTTTTTT. Translated, it gives CASKKQATNEKLFF.

The V call is TRBV19, the J call TRBJ1-5; TRBD1 is a possible D gene (5 bases). This CDR3 has 15 amino acids. The V gene lost 4 bases and the J gene lost 4 bases, with 14 bases spanning the gap. CDR1 and CDR2 from the germline V gene are LNHDA and SQIVND (reference sequence). The CDR3, as DNA: TGTGCCAGTAGTACTTTCCGACAGCCAAATCAGCCCCAGCATTTT. Translating it yields CASSTFRQPNQPQHF.

The V call is TRBV18, the J call TRBJ1-2; possibly TRBD1 for D (6 bases). Trimming removed 3 bases from V and 1 base from J, with 12 bases in between. The V gene's germline CDR1 is KGHSH and CDR2 LQKENI. This CDR3 has 15 amino acids. This CDR3 reads CASSPGQPVNYGYTF. The CDR3 nucleotides read TGTGCCAGCTCACCCGGACAGCCAGTTAACTATGGCTACACCTTC.

This clone showed up just a few times. The chain couples TRBV9 to TRBJ1-2; 7 positions agree with TRBD1. Germline V gene lookup returns CDR1 SGDLS and CDR2 YYNGEE. V lost 3 bases, J lost 7 bases, and 3 bases stayed unmatched. There are 12 residues in the CDR3. In nucleotides, the CDR3 is TGTGCCAGCAGCGCTAGGACAGGTGGCTACACCTTC. Amino acids: CASSARTGGYTF.